This paragraph covers one T cell receptor (beta chain) sequence. Its antigen is undetermined. The sample originates from a study of T cell repertoires in cytomegalovirus infection. Study at large: Public TCR beta signatures provided an indication of both CMV infection and a matching HLA type.

Overall study results and limits: Pooled public TCR beta family frequency picked out CMV carriers with the relevant HLA. Dominant in the ex vivo response were TCR beta clonotypes restricted by HLA-C and specific for CMV.

Germline V gene sequence: CDR1 SNHLY, CDR2 FYNNEI. Trimming cost V 6 bases and J 4 bases, with 12 bases left between them. There are 14 residues in the CDR3. TCRdb reprocessed the reads via MiXCR and lists one record per CDR3 protein. The sample gives about 490,000 distinct CDR3 sequences, about a quarter of which show up once; about 12% is in the top ten. The specimen sequenced was PBMCs. This sequence was found in a human donor in good health (CMV status not recorded). Some clones in this sample may be carry-over from other donors' samples. This sequence joins TRBV2 and TRBJ2-2; D is ambiguous. The CDR3 region has the DNA TGTGCCAGCAGAACCACCCCGGGCACCGGGGAGCTGTTTTTT. Its protein is CASRTTPGTGELFF.